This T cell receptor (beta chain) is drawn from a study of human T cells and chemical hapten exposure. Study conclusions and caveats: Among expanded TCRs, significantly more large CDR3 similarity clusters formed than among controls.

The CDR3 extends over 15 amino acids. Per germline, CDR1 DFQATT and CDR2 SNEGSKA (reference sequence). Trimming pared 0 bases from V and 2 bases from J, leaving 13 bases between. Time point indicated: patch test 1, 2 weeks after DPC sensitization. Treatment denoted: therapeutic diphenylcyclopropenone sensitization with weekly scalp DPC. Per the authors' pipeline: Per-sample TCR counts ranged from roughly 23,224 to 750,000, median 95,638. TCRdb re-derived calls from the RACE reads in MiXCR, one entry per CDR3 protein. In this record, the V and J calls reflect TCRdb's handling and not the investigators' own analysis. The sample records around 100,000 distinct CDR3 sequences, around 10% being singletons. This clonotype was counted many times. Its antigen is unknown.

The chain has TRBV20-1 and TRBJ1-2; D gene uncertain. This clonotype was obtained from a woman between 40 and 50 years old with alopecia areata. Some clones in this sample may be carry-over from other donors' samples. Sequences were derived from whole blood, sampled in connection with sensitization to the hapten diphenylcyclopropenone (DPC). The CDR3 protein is CSAREVGRRNYGYTF. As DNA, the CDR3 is TGCAGTGCTAGAGAAGTTGGGAGGAGGAACTATGGCTACACCTTC.